This TCR beta chain comes out of a study of human T cells and chemical hapten exposure. Whole-study findings and limits: Alopecia was present in the donors, so their immune response may differ from healthy people's.

This clonotype was found a few times. What it recognizes is unknown. Regarding time point: patch test 1, 2 weeks after DPC sensitization. Treatment defined: therapeutic diphenylcyclopropenone sensitization with weekly scalp DPC. Unfractionated whole blood was the source of the extracted total RNA. V gave up 5 bases and J gave up 1 base; unmatched junction bases: 6. The CDR3 runs 15 residues. TCRdb fed the RACE reads into MiXCR, producing one record per CDR3 protein. The sample includes about 99,000 distinct CDR3 sequences, around 12% of them seen just once. J is TRBJ2-5 and V is TRBV12-3 or TRBV12-4; 8 bases map to TRBD2. The clonotype originates from a woman aged 40 to 50 with alopecia areata. Some clones in this sample may be carry-over from other donors' samples. Material: whole blood, obtained in connection with sensitization to the hapten diphenylcyclopropenone (DPC). The CDR3 bases are TGTGCCAGCAGTCCAAGGACTAGCTTCCAAGAGACCCAGTACTTC. It encodes CASSPRTSFQETQYF.